This T cell receptor (beta chain) was recorded in a study of identical twins. The study's findings and limits: Models underestimated how often monozygotic twins shared out-of-frame TCR alpha. Analyses of zero insertions could, in part, be confounded by invariant MAIT and iNKT cells. Excess twin sharing in beta out-of-frame sequences was weaker.

The CDR3 runs 14 residues. The germline CDR1 and CDR2 sequences are ENHRY and SYGVKD. The ends were cut back, 5 bases at V and 2 bases at J, with 9 bases in the middle. As concerns this clonotype: Its antigen is not known.

TCRdb ran MiXCR on the 5' RACE reads and lists one entry per CDR3 protein. This table holds 500,000 to 550,000 distinct CDR3 sequences, about a fifth found once. This sample was also put to use in a study of yellow fever vaccine responses in identical twins.

This chain connects TRBV10-3 to TRBJ2-2; D ambiguous. The receptor comes from a woman younger than 30 in good health. The source material was CD4+ T cells sorted from blood. The CDR3 DNA reads TGTGCCATCAGTAGATCCGAAAACACCGGGGAGCTGTTTTTT. This gives the protein CAISRSENTGELFF.